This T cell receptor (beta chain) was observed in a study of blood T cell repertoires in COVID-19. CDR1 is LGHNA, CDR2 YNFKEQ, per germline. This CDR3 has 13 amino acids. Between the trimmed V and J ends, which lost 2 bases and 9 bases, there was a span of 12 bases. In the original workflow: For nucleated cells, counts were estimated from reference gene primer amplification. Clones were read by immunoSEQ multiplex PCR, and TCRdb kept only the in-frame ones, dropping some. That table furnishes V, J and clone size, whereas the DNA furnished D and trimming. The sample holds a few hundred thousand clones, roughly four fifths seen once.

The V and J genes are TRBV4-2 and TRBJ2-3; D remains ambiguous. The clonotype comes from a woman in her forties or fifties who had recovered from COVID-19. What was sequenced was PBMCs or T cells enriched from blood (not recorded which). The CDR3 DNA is TGTGCCAGCAGCCAAAGAACAGATTCGACGCAGTATTTT. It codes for CASSQRTDSTQYF.